These T cell receptor beta chains were read from a single sample in a study of tumor and adjacent non-tumor tissue in lung cancer. TCRdb re-derived calls from the multiplex PCR reads in MiXCR, one entry per CDR3 protein. The sample consists of approximately 110,000 distinct CDR3 sequences, 60% to 70% of them appearing once. The source material was distant non-tumor lung tissue. The source is a man in his sixties with non-small cell lung cancer. Both conserved end residues are part of each CDR3. The order of the fields is J gene, clone size, D gene, V gene, CDR3 DNA, CDR3 protein. D genes are given only for firm matches. Clone size is not always given. Where it is, it says once, few, many or a class for expanded clones.

TRBJ2-3,many,TRBD1,TRBV6-6,TGTGCCAGCACCTACCGGGACAGGGGGCAACAAAGCACAGATACGCAGTATTTT,CASTYRDRGQQSTDTQYF
TRBJ1-1,many,NA,TRBV10-2,TGCGCCAGCCTGGGCCTCTGGACTGAAGCTTTCTTT,CASLGLWTEAFF
TRBJ1-2,NA,TRBD1,TRBV7-9,TGTGCCAGCAGCTTAGGGGGGACAGTCACTAACTATGGCTACACCTTC,CASSLGGTVTNYGYTF
TRBJ2-5,NA,NA,TRBV20-1,TGCAGTGCTAGAGTTAGGGTGGATACCCAGTACTTC,CSARVRVDTQYF
TRBJ2-7,NA,NA,TRBV2,TGTGCCAGCTGTGAAAGGAGGGGAGGCGTTGAAACCTACGAGCAGTACTTC,CASCERRGGVETYEQYF
TRBJ2-5,once,TRBD2,TRBV4-2,TGTGCCAGCAGCCCCACCCTGACTAGCGGGTCCCATGAGGCCCAGTACTTC,CASSPTLTSGSHEAQYF
TRBJ2-2,many,NA,TRBV28,TGTGCCAGCAGTTCCCGACAGAGAAACACCGGGGAGCTGTTTTTT,CASSSRQRNTGELFF
TRBJ2-1,NA,TRBD2,TRBV4-1,TGCGCCAGTAGCCGCACCACGGAAGGGGGTAGCGGGAGGGGGGGCCTTTTCAATGAGCAGTTCTTC,CASSRTTEGGSGRGGLFNEQFF
TRBJ2-3,NA,NA,TRBV5-1,TGCGCCAACAGCTCGGACACGGCCGATACGCAGTATTTT,CANSSDTADTQYF
TRBJ2-1,NA,NA,TRBV11-1,TGTGCCAGCAGCTCTTGCAACGGCAGGGGTAATAACAATGATCAGCTCTTC,CASSSCNGRGNNNDQLF
TRBJ1-5,once,NA,TRBV4-1,TGCGCCAGCAATCAAGATATGGGGAGCAATCAGCCCCAGCATTTT,CASNQDMGSNQPQHF
TRBJ2-7,NA,NA,TRBV6-2/TRBV6-3,TGTGCCAGCTGCTACGAGCGGTACTTC,CASCYERYF
TRBJ2-7,few,NA,TRBV2,TGTGCCAGCGGGAGCTCCTACGAGCAGTACTTC,CASGSSYEQYF